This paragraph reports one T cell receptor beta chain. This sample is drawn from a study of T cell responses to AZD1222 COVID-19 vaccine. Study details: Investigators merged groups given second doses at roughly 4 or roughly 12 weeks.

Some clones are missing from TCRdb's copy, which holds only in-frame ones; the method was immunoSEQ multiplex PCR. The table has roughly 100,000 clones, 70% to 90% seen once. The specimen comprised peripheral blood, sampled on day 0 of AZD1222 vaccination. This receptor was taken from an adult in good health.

The CDR3: CSVATGTDTEAFF. CDR3 coding DNA: TGCAGCGTTGCCACGGGGACGGACACTGAAGCTTTCTTT. The chain has TRBV29-1 and TRBJ1-1; perhaps TRBD1 as D (5 bases). This CDR3 is built from 13 residues. The germline gives CDR1 SQVTM, CDR2 ANQGSEA. Trimming took 4 bases from V and 3 from J, leaving 12 bases between them.